This T cell receptor beta chain was sequenced during a study of OX40 agonist ivuxolimab in advanced cancers. Context from the whole study: Ivuxolimab was a fully human IgG2 agonistic monoclonal antibody targeting the costimulatory receptor OX40 (CD134). Prior anti-PD-1, anti-PD-L1 or anti-CTLA-4 therapy was permitted, and roughly two fifths of dose-escalation patients had received checkpoint inhibitors. In the dose-escalation cohort, 75% to 90% of patients were male, and the mean age was approximately 60 years with a range of roughly 23 to 79. Partial responses occurred in three dose-escalation patients, of whom one had hepatocellular carcinoma and two had cutaneous melanoma. Intravenous ivuxolimab was administered to patients every 2 weeks at six dose levels: 0.01, 0.1, 0.3, 1.5, 3 and 10 mg/kg. The paper describes the monotherapy dose-escalation part (N of about 57 patients) of the phase I trial of ivuxolimab. The purpose of peripheral TCRbeta sequencing was to test whether ivuxolimab changed TCR sequence diversity and led to clonal T-cell expansion. Among the roughly 50 dose-escalation patients, around 19 had hepatocellular carcinoma, 15 melanoma, 9 renal cell carcinoma and 9 head and neck cancer. Paper-wide results and their limitations: Low levels of normalized T-cell clonal expansion were also seen in some patients who did not respond. Antigen specificity was not determined for the clonally expanded peripheral T cells. In the 0.1-3.0 mg/kg groups, partial responders were among the patients with the lowest normalized peripheral clonal expansion, particularly in CD8+ T cells. After ivuxolimab, expanded clones were on average more numerous among CD8+ T cells than among CD4+ T cells. At doses from 0.1 to 3.0 mg/kg, clonal expansion was seen in both CD4+ and CD8+ blood T cells between baseline and week 6.

Worth noting for this clone: No cognate antigen has been identified for it. Within one base of it there is no much larger clone, and no base qualities were kept.

Genomic DNA was extracted from sorted cells for sequencing of the TCRbeta CDR3 region. The immunoSEQ Assay was used for sequencing of TCRbeta CDR3 regions. Sourced from immuneACCESS, this table was stored by TCRdb with only in-frame sequences that have V and J called. A share of the clones is absent; for the studies checked, an unresolved V gene accounts for under half, and the remainder has no known explanation. The sample contains about 82,000 clones, 85% to 90% of them found a single time. The leading ten clones occupy 2% to 3% of the sample. Patients with autoimmune disease history or receiving systemic immunosuppression were excluded from the trial. Peripheral blood for TCR sequencing was drawn from every dose cohort at baseline, at cycle 4 day 1 and at cycle 7 day 1. The samples were taken from a phase I, first-in-human, multicenter, open-label dose-escalation trial of ivuxolimab. Adults with locally advanced or metastatic melanoma, renal cell carcinoma, hepatocellular carcinoma or head and neck squamous cell carcinoma were enrolled in the trial. Before TCR sequencing, CD4+ and CD8+ T cells were separately sorted from peripheral blood.

V sheds 2 bases and J sheds 4 bases, leaving 7 bases between their ends. Measured from the cysteine to the phenylalanine, the CDR3 is 13 residues long. Only CDR3 DNA remains: 39 bases, in frame from the first base. The germline V gene encodes CDR1 SGDLS and CDR2 YYNGEE. The V and J genes are TRBV9 and TRBJ1-3; the D gene assignment is ambiguous. This TCR was recovered from an adult with an advanced solid tumor such as melanoma, head and neck, liver or kidney cancer. The specimen comprised CD4+ or CD8+ T cells sorted from blood, sampled in a trial of the OX40 agonist ivuxolimab. The CDR3 corresponds to CASSVGSGNTIYF. The nucleotide sequence reads as follows: TGTGCCAGCAGCGTGGGCAGCGGAAACACCATATATTTT.